The rows below give T cell receptor beta chains drawn from one sample of a study of blood T cell repertoires in COVID-19. TCRdb's copy holds only in-frame clones and misses some; the assay was immunoSEQ multiplex PCR. This sample has 150,000 to 180,000 clones; roughly 80% occur once, and the top ten carry more than 5.5%. The sequencing input was PBMCs or T cells enriched from blood (not recorded which). These receptors all come from a man over 45 who had recovered from COVID-19. Each CDR3 is given with its conserved first and last residue. A D gene is named only where the DNA matches it firmly. Only some rows state a clone size, as once, few, many or a class for expanded clones.

clone_size j_call cdr3_length d_call v_call cdr3_nt cdr3_aa
. TRBJ2-7 15 . TRBV19 TGTGCCAGTAAGTGGGCTACAGACGATGTCTACGAGCAGTACTTC CASKWATDDVYEQYF
. TRBJ1-4 15 TRBD1 TRBV7-9 TGTGCCAGCAGCCAATGGGACAGGGCGGGAGAAAAACTGTTTTTT CASSQWDRAGEKLFF
. TRBJ2-3 17 TRBD2 TRBV19 TGTGCCAGTAGTATTGACTTCGGGGGGGTCAGCACAGATACGCAGTATTTT CASSIDFGGVSTDTQYF
. TRBJ1-2 14 TRBD1 TRBV27 TGTGCCAGCAGTCCGCCGGGACAGGGTCCTGGCTACACCTTC CASSPPGQGPGYTF
. TRBJ2-5 14 TRBD2 TRBV6-5 TGTGCCAGCAGGCGACCCTCGGGGGGGGAGACCCAGTACTTC CASRRPSGGETQYF
. TRBJ1-1 13 . TRBV16 TGTGCCAGCAGCCTCAGGACTGTCTCTGAAGCTTTCTTT CASSLRTVSEAFF
. TRBJ2-3 15 . TRBV6-5 TGTGCCAGCAGTTCCAAGGGGGGGAGCACAGATACGCAGTATTTT CASSSKGGSTDTQYF
. TRBJ2-5 15 . TRBV11-3 TGTGCCAGCAGCTTAGGAGGGGCCGGGGGAGAGACCCAGTACTTC CASSLGGAGGETQYF
. TRBJ2-3 16 . TRBV4-3 TGCGCCAGCAGCCAAGATCGGGTAGGGGCCTTAGATACGCAGTATTTT CASSQDRVGALDTQYF
. TRBJ1-1 15 . TRBV7-9 TGTGCCAGCAGCTTACTTGGACAGATGAACACTGAAGCTTTCTTT CASSLLGQMNTEAFF
once TRBJ2-7 14 TRBD1 TRBV18 TGTGCCAGCTCACCGACAGGGGGCAACTACGAGCAGTACTTC CASSPTGGNYEQYF
few TRBJ2-3 15 TRBD2 TRBV4-2 TGTGCCAGCAGCCAAGATAGCGGGGGGGCAGATACGCAGTATTTT CASSQDSGGADTQYF
. TRBJ2-1 11 TRBD2 TRBV29-1 TGCAGCGTTGGTGAAGCGGGGGAGCAGTTCTTC CSVGEAGEQFF
once TRBJ1-4 14 . TRBV7-9 TGTGCCAGCAGCAACAGAATTTCGGGGGAAAAACTGTTTTTT CASSNRISGEKLFF
many TRBJ2-2 14 TRBD1 TRBV6-5 TGTGCCAGCGCCAAGGACAGGAGCACCGGGGAGCTGTTTTTT CASAKDRSTGELFF
. TRBJ2-4 13 TRBD1 TRBV7-2 TGTGCCAGCAGCTCGGGACAGCAATACATTCAGTACTTC CASSSGQQYIQYF
. TRBJ2-3 14 TRBD1 TRBV5-4 TGTGCCAGCAGCTCGACAGGGGGCACAGATACGCAGTATTTT CASSSTGGTDTQYF
. TRBJ2-7 20 . TRBV10-3 TGTGCCATCAGTGAGTCGTTTCTCTTTGACTCTGGCGCTGGGAGCTACGAGCAGTACTTC CAISESFLFDSGAGSYEQYF
. TRBJ1-2 15 TRBD1 TRBV6-5 TGTGCCAGCAGGCCCACCTTGGGACAGGGGGCTGGCTACACCTTC CASRPTLGQGAGYTF
. TRBJ1-6 15 TRBD1 TRBV2 TGTGCCAGCGGGGACTTTGAGGGGGCAAATTCACCCCTCCACTTT CASGDFEGANSPLHF
. TRBJ1-2 16 TRBD1 TRBV5-5 TGTGCCAGCAGCTTGGAGAGAACAGGGGCATTTTCGAGCTACACCTTC CASSLERTGAFSSYTF
. TRBJ1-6 13 TRBD1 TRBV3-1/TRBV3-2 TGTGCCAGCAGCGGACAGGGAGGTTCACCCCTCCACTTT CASSGQGGSPLHF
once TRBJ2-7 15 . TRBV2 TGTGCCAGCAGTCCTAGCGTGGTGGGCTCCTACGAGCAGTACTTC CASSPSVVGSYEQYF
. TRBJ2-7 15 TRBD2 TRBV7-6 TGTGCCAGCAGCTTAGTGTCTAGCGGGGGTGGCGAGCAGTACTTC CASSLVSSGGGEQYF
once TRBJ2-3 15 . TRBV6-2/TRBV6-3 TGTGCCAGCAGTTACTCCCGGAGGGACACAGATACGCAGTATTTT CASSYSRRDTDTQYF
few TRBJ2-1 15 TRBD2 TRBV11-1 TGTGCCAGCAGTTTGGGGACTAGCGGGAACAATGAGCAGTTCTTC CASSLGTSGNNEQFF
. TRBJ2-5 12 . TRBV13 TGTGCCAGCAGCTTAGGGGGCCCTGGGCCCAACTTC CASSLGGPGPNF
. TRBJ1-2 14 . TRBV5-1 TGCGCCAGCAGCTTGGCCGTTGGCCACTATGGCTACACCTTC CASSLAVGHYGYTF
. TRBJ2-3 16 TRBD1 TRBV5-1 TGCGCCAGCAGCTCCTTTCGACAGGGGAGCACAGATACGCAGTATTTT CASSSFRQGSTDTQYF
. TRBJ1-2 16 . TRBV2 TGTGCCAGCAGTGAGTGGGGCTCGGGAGGCGGCTATGGCTACACCTTC CASSEWGSGGGYGYTF
. TRBJ2-5 15 TRBD2 TRBV29-1 TGCAGCGTTGTCCCGAGCAGCGGGGGGGGAAAGACCCAGTACTTC CSVVPSSGGGKTQYF
. TRBJ2-5 15 . TRBV5-1 TGCGCCAGCAGCTACCTAACTAGTTACCAAGAGACCCAGTACTTC CASSYLTSYQETQYF
. TRBJ1-3 15 TRBD1 TRBV27 TGTGCCAGCAGTTTAAAACAGGGGGCTGGAAACACCATATATTTT CASSLKQGAGNTIYF
. TRBJ2-7 15 . TRBV6-5 TGTGCCAGCAAGAGGGTTACAGGGCCGAATTACGAGCAGTACTTC CASKRVTGPNYEQYF
once TRBJ2-2 19 TRBD2 TRBV7-9 TGTGCCAGCAGCTCGCCCACCCAGCGGGGGGGCTTTGGCACCGGGGAGCTGTTTTTT CASSSPTQRGGFGTGELFF
. TRBJ2-1 14 TRBD1 TRBV2 TGTGCCAGCAGGGTGGACAGGGGGTACAATGAGCAGTTCTTC CASRVDRGYNEQFF
. TRBJ1-1 13 . TRBV2 TGTGCCAGCAGCCTGACACTTAACACTGAAGCTTTCTTT CASSLTLNTEAFF
. TRBJ2-7 15 . TRBV7-9 TGTGCCAGCAGCTTATATCCTAGCTTCCCCTACGAGCAGTACTTC CASSLYPSFPYEQYF
. TRBJ1-2 16 TRBD1 TRBV7-9 TGTGCCAGCAGCTCGGGACAGGGGGCGATTAGCTATGGCTACACCTTC CASSSGQGAISYGYTF
. TRBJ2-7 20 . TRBV4-2 TGTGCCAGCAGCCAAGAATTTGCTAGAACAGGGCATTCCTCCTCCTACGAGCAGTACTTC CASSQEFARTGHSSSYEQYF
. TRBJ2-1 19 TRBD2 TRBV11-2 TGTGCCAGCAGCTTAGTAGGGGTATCTGTAGCGGGGATTTTAAATGAGCAGTTCTTC CASSLVGVSVAGILNEQFF
. TRBJ2-5 13 . TRBV6-5 TGTGCCAGCAGGGACAGTTCCCTAGAGACCCAGTACTTC CASRDSSLETQYF
. TRBJ1-6 16 . TRBV27 TGTGCCAGCAGTTCACAGGGAACCTCCTATAATTCACCCCTCCACTTT CASSSQGTSYNSPLHF
. TRBJ2-1 17 . TRBV23-1 TGCGCCAGCCCCACCTTACGGGGGGCAAGCTCCTACAATGAGCAGTTCTTC CASPTLRGASSYNEQFF
. TRBJ1-3 16 . TRBV5-1 TGCGCCAGCAGCTTGGAGGGCAGGGCCTTTGGAAACACCATATATTTT CASSLEGRAFGNTIYF
. TRBJ2-5 14 TRBD1 TRBV2 TGTGCCAGCACCCCTGACAGGGGAGAAGAGACCCAGTACTTC CASTPDRGEETQYF
. TRBJ2-1 13 TRBD2 TRBV10-3 TGTGCCCTCGGACTAGCGGCGGGCAATGAGCAGTTCTTC CALGLAAGNEQFF
. TRBJ2-5 15 TRBD2 TRBV4-3 TGCGCCAGCAGCCAAGAAGAGGGCGGGGGGGAGACCCAGTACTTC CASSQEEGGGETQYF
. TRBJ1-5 15 . TRBV9 TGTGCCAGCAGCGAGGGCCACGGAGGGGTTCAGCCCCAGCATTTT CASSEGHGGVQPQHF
. TRBJ1-5 15 . TRBV4-1 TGCGCCAGCAGCCAAGAGGGCTATAGCAATCAGCCCCAGCATTTT CASSQEGYSNQPQHF
. TRBJ1-5 14 TRBD1 TRBV30 TGTGCCTGGGGAAAGACAGGGGGCAGTCAGCCCCAGCATTTT CAWGKTGGSQPQHF